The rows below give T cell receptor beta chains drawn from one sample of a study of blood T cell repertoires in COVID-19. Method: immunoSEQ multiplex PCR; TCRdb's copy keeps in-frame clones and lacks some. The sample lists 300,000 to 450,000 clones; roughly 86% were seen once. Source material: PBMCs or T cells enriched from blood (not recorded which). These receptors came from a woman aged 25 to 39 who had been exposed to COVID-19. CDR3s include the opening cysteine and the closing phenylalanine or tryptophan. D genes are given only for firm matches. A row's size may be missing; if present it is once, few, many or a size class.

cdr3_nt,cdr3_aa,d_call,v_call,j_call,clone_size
TGTGCCCTGCGGGCACCTAGCGATGAGCAGTTCTTC,CALRAPSDEQFF,-,TRBV6-5,TRBJ2-1,-
TGTGCCTGCGGAGGGAGCGAGCGGGAGCAGTACTTC,CACGGSEREQYF,-,TRBV5-4,TRBJ2-7,once
TGTGCCATCAACGGCGGACTAGCGGGAGACTACGAGCAGTACTTC,CAINGGLAGDYEQYF,TRBD2,TRBV10-3,TRBJ2-7,-
TGTGCCAGCAGTTTTACCAGCTATGGCTACACCTTC,CASSFTSYGYTF,-,TRBV12-3/TRBV12-4,TRBJ1-2,-
TGCGCCAGCAGCCCCGGGGAGGGAAGCACTGAAGCTTTCTTT,CASSPGEGSTEAFF,-,TRBV5-1,TRBJ1-1,-
TGCGCCAGCAGCGACACGGGACAGGGGGCAGGGGAGACCCAGTACTTC,CASSDTGQGAGETQYF,TRBD1,TRBV5-1,TRBJ2-5,-
TGTGCCAGCAGCTTAAGGGGCGAGCAGTACTTC,CASSLRGEQYF,-,TRBV11-1,TRBJ2-7,once
TGTGCCACCTCTCGACTAGCGGGATTCGAGGCCTACGAGCAGTACTTC,CATSRLAGFEAYEQYF,TRBD2,TRBV27,TRBJ2-7,-
TGCGCCAGCAGTGGGTCTAGCGGGACCAAACACTACAATGAGCAGTTCTTC,CASSGSSGTKHYNEQFF,TRBD2,TRBV10-1,TRBJ2-1,once
TGTGCCAGCAGCTCCACATGGGGCTCCACTGCGCAGTATTTT,CASSSTWGSTAQYF,-,TRBV27,TRBJ2-3,-
TGTGCCAGCAGTCTCACAGGGGGCGCGGGGAATGGCTACACCTTC,CASSLTGGAGNGYTF,TRBD1,TRBV25-1,TRBJ1-2,-
TGCAGTGCCCTGAGGGAGGCCCGGCTCCCCTTC,CSALREARLPF,-,TRBV20-1,TRBJ1-2,once
TGTGCCAGCAGCTTAAGCCCAGGGGGTTGGCAGTACTTC,CASSLSPGGWQYF,TRBD1,TRBV7-2,TRBJ2-7,-
TGTGCCAGCAGTTTTCAGGGTAACCAAGAGACCCAGTACTTC,CASSFQGNQETQYF,-,TRBV28,TRBJ2-5,-
TGTGCCAGCAGTACTTACAGCTTCTCTGGGGCCAACGTCCTGACTTTC,CASSTYSFSGANVLTF,-,TRBV27,TRBJ2-6,-
TGTGCCAGCAGCTCCGTAGCGGTGAACACCGGGGAGCTGTTTTTT,CASSSVAVNTGELFF,-,TRBV7-9,TRBJ2-2,-
TGTGCCAGCAGCGACTCTAGGGCAGGGGGAGGCTACACCTTC,CASSDSRAGGGYTF,TRBD1,TRBV2,TRBJ1-2,-
TGTGCCAGCAGCTTAGGCCCTGGGACAGCACCGGCTGAAGCTTTCTTT,CASSLGPGTAPAEAFF,TRBD1,TRBV7-2,TRBJ1-1,-
TGTGCCAGCAGCAAAGGTCCGGGACTCCAGTTAGCTAACTATGGCTACACCTTC,CASSKGPGLQLANYGYTF,-,TRBV5-8,TRBJ1-2,-
TGTGCCAGTGGGAGTGGCTACACCTTC,CASGSGYTF,-,TRBV19,TRBJ1-2,-
TGTGCCAGCAGCTCGGGGGCGGGAGAGACAGATACGCAGTATTTT,CASSSGAGETDTQYF,-,TRBV7-9,TRBJ2-3,-
TGTGCCAGCAGCATCGGGGTAGGGCAGTACTTC,CASSIGVGQYF,-,TRBV11-2,TRBJ2-7,-
TGCGCCAGCAGCCCCCCCGAAGGGGGAGAAGTACGGGGCTACACCTTC,CASSPPEGGEVRGYTF,-,TRBV4-1,TRBJ1-2,-
TGTGCTAGCAGCTTAGGGGTCGGGACAGTGCAAGAGACCCAGTACTTC,CASSLGVGTVQETQYF,TRBD1,TRBV7-7,TRBJ2-5,-
TGTGCCAGCAGGGCAGATATTTCACCCCTCCACTTT,CASRADISPLHF,-,TRBV2,TRBJ1-6,-
TGTGCCAGCAGCTCGTCGGGGGGGAGCTCCTACGAGCAGTACTTC,CASSSSGGSSYEQYF,TRBD2,TRBV11-3,TRBJ2-7,-
TGTGCCAGCAGTGAACACAGGGGTAATTCACCCCTCCACTTT,CASSEHRGNSPLHF,TRBD1,TRBV6-1,TRBJ1-6,-
TGTGCCTGGAGTGAAGGTAGCGGGACAGTAAGAGGCAATGAGCAGTTCTTC,CAWSEGSGTVRGNEQFF,-,TRBV30,TRBJ2-1,-
TGCAGCGCTGAGGGACAATCAGATACGCAGTATTTT,CSAEGQSDTQYF,-,TRBV29-1,TRBJ2-3,-
TGTGCCAGCAGCTTAGGGGGGACAGTTTTGAACACCGGGGAGCTGTTTTTT,CASSLGGTVLNTGELFF,TRBD1,TRBV7-7,TRBJ2-2,-
TGTGCCAGCAGCCAGGGCGGGCGGGAGAAGTTCTTC,CASSQGGREKFF,TRBD2,TRBV3-1/TRBV3-2,TRBJ2-1,-
TGCGCCAGCAGCCCACCTCTAGCGGGAGGGAACAATGAGCAGTTCTTC,CASSPPLAGGNNEQFF,TRBD2,TRBV10-1,TRBJ2-1,few